The 19 T cell receptor beta chains below all came from one sample that was sequenced in a study of control samples from healthy donors and cancer patients. The data were produced by immunoSEQ multiplex PCR, yet TCRdb's version contains in-frame clones alone and is incomplete. This sample has around 180,000 clones, with under 95% found just once. Sequencing was done on a sample of blood. These receptors all stem from a woman under 30 in good health.

The V call is TRBV7-2, the J call TRBJ2-5, with D possibly being TRBD1 (5 bases). The CDR3 contains 15 residues. Trimming took off 3 bases at V and 5 bases at J, with 16 bases between the two ends. Germline CDR1 and CDR2: SGHTA and FQGNSA. The CDR3 is CASSFAGRQFETQYF. The CDR3 DNA sequence: TGTGCCAGCAGCTTTGCAGGGCGGCAGTTCGAGACCCAGTACTTC.

This clone was recorded only once. The chain uses TRBV6-5 and TRBJ2-7; D not resolved. The CDR3 has 14 amino acids. Germline CDR1 reads MNHEY; CDR2 reads SVGAGI. V dropped 6 bases and J dropped 2 bases, with 14 bases sitting between them. CDR3 loop: CASRRDDGTYEQYF. In nucleotides, the CDR3 is TGTGCCAGCAGAAGAGACGACGGTACCTACGAGCAGTACTTC.

The chain recombines TRBV19 with TRBJ2-7, with 9 bases that match TRBD1. V dropped 6 bases and J dropped 2; count of bases not matched to a gene: 2. Germline CDR1 reads LNHDA; CDR2 reads SQIVND (reference sequence). CDR3 length: 13 residues. CDR3 nucleotide sequence: TGTGCCAGTAGGGGACAGGGTCCCTACGAGCAGTACTTC. Translating gives CASRGQGPYEQYF.

This clone was counted once. Other DNA sequences within the sample encode an identical CDR3. The chain uses TRBV6-5 and TRBJ2-5; D unclear. This CDR3 is built from 11 residues. Germline CDR1 reads MNHEY; CDR2 reads SVGAGI. V was cut by 2 bases and J by 4 bases, with 2 bases left in between. The CDR3 region has the DNA TGTGCCAGCAGTTACGGAGAGACCCAGTACTTC. This sequence encodes CASSYGETQYF.

This chain connects TRBV29-1 to TRBJ2-3, with a weak D call TRBD1 (6 bases). V was trimmed by 5 bases and J by 2 bases, leaving 11 bases between them. Germline V gene lookup returns CDR1 SQVTM and CDR2 ANQGSEA. The CDR3 loop spans 13 amino acids. The CDR3 reads CSVHRADTDTQYF. The DNA of the CDR3 is TGCAGCGTTCACAGGGCCGACACAGATACGCAGTATTTT.

This clone has a handful of counts. The V and J genes are TRBV7-9 and TRBJ2-2, with D maybe TRBD1 (5 bases). The CDR3 is made up of 15 amino acids. The germline V and J ends were trimmed by 4 bases and 1 base, with 10 bases remaining between them. Germline lookup yields CDR1 SEHNR and CDR2 FQNEAQ (reference sequence). In DNA, the CDR3 is TGTGCCAGCAGCTCCAGACAGTTGAACACCGGGGAGCTGTTTTTT. Translation gives CASSSRQLNTGELFF.

The V gene is TRBV19, the J gene TRBJ1-3; the D is unclear. This CDR3 spans 16 amino acids. Germline assignment: CDR1 LNHDA and CDR2 SQIVND (reference sequence). V was trimmed by 6 bases and J by 0 bases, leaving 15 bases between them. CDR3 sequence reads: CASRGSARTSGNTIYF. The CDR3 DNA reads TGTGCCAGTAGAGGTTCCGCACGTACCTCTGGAAACACCATATATTTT.

The rearrangement uses TRBV5-6 and TRBJ2-5; 8 positions match TRBD1. The CDR3 runs to 14 residues. Germline trimming cut 0 bases from V and 3 bases from J; bases unmatched to any gene: 1. The V gene's germline CDR1 is SGHDT and CDR2 YYEEEE. The CDR3: CASSLETGEETQYF. DNA for the CDR3: TGTGCCAGCAGCTTGGAGACAGGGGAAGAGACCCAGTACTTC.

This chain joins TRBV5-1 and TRBJ2-1; D may be TRBD2 (7 bases). Trimming took off 7 bases at V and 7 bases at J, with 18 bases between the two ends. CDR1 is SGHRS, CDR2 YFSETQ, per germline. The CDR3 is 14 residues long. For the CDR3, the DNA is TGCGCCAGCCAGACGGGGGGCGCGGGTAATGAGCAGTTCTTC. It codes for CASQTGGAGNEQFF.

V usage is TRBV5-6 and J usage is TRBJ1-1; D is possibly TRBD1 (5 bases). Trimming stripped 2 bases from V and 6 bases from J, with 14 bases between. CDR1 SGHDT and CDR2 YYEEEE come from the germline V gene. The CDR3 loop spans 14 amino acids. The CDR3 sequence is CASSFHSAGAEAFF. Written as DNA, the CDR3 is TGTGCCAGCAGCTTTCATTCTGCGGGGGCTGAAGCTTTCTTT.

This chain connects TRBV10-1 to TRBJ2-7; D gene unclear. CDR3 size: 15 residues. Germline V gene sequence: CDR1 WNHNN, CDR2 SYGVQD (reference sequence). Trimming cost V 3 bases and J 2 bases, with 14 bases left between them. CDR3 in DNA: TGCGCCAGCAGTGAAGACCATCAACCACCCTACGAGCAGTACTTC. Translation gives CASSEDHQPPYEQYF.

The chain is built from TRBV27 and TRBJ2-1; D remains ambiguous. Deletions cut 8 bases from V and 8 bases from J, with 10 bases between. This CDR3 region has 11 residues. CDR1 is MNHEY and CDR2 is SMNVEV in the germline V gene (reference sequence). This CDR3 is CASDGHDEQFF. As DNA, the CDR3 is TGTGCCAGCGACGGGCACGATGAGCAGTTCTTC.

This chain joins TRBV20-1 and TRBJ2-7; D is unclear. Trimming took 6 bases from V and 4 from J, leaving 16 bases between them. Germline V gene data show CDR1 as DFQATT and CDR2 as SNEGSKA (reference sequence). The CDR3 sequence is 13 residues long. CDR3 nucleotide sequence: TGCAGTGCGAGTGTCTGGCCAACTTACGAGCAGTACTTC. Encoded protein: CSASVWPTYEQYF.

In its sample, this clone was seen a few times. The V and J genes are TRBV28 and TRBJ1-4, with D possibly being TRBD1 (5 bases). Germline assignment: CDR1 MDHEN and CDR2 SYDVKM. CDR3 length: 15 residues. Trimming shortened V by 4 bases and J by 0 bases, and 9 bases separated the two germline ends. The CDR3 reads CASSWGVTTNEKLFF. The CDR3 region has the DNA TGTGCCAGCAGTTGGGGGGTTACAACTAATGAAAAACTGTTTTTT. Complete variable domain (other parts from reference TRBV28 and TRBJ1-4): DVKVTQSSRYLVKRTGEKVFLECVQDMDHENMFWYRQDPGLGLRLIYFSYDVKMKEKGDIPEGYSVSREKKERFSLILESASTNQTSMYLCASSWGVTTNEKLFFGSGTQLSVL.

The chain couples TRBV28 to TRBJ1-2, with TRBD1 matching 8 bases. CDR3 length equals 14 residues. CDR1 and CDR2 (germline): MDHEN, SYDVKM. Losses at the gene ends were 3 bases for V and 5 bases for J; bases not matched to a gene: 5. In nucleotides, the CDR3 is TGTGCCAGCAGTTTTCAGGGGGCGGTTTATGGCTACACCTTC. It codes for CASSFQGAVYGYTF.

The chain carries TRBV28 and TRBJ2-3; D not certain. Germline lookup yields CDR1 MDHEN and CDR2 SYDVKM. There are 14 residues in the CDR3. Trimming took off 6 bases at V and 0 bases at J, with 10 bases between the two ends. For the CDR3, the DNA is TGTGCCAGCAGGTGGTTCGGGAGCACAGATACGCAGTATTTT. It specifies CASRWFGSTDTQYF.

This rearrangement joins TRBV7-8 to TRBJ2-1; possibly TRBD2 for D (5 bases). The germline CDR1 and CDR2 sequences are SGHVS and FQNEAQ. With 1 base removed from V and 5 bases from J, the gap between germline ends came to 15 bases. The CDR3 is made up of 16 amino acids. CDR3: CASSLVEARRNNEQFF. CDR3 sequence (DNA): TGTGCCAGCAGCTTAGTGGAGGCCCGACGGAACAATGAGCAGTTCTTC.

The rearrangement links TRBV5-8 to TRBJ2-7; 8 bases map to TRBD1. This CDR3 contains 17 residues. Germline V gene lookup returns CDR1 SGHTS and CDR2 YDEGEE. V was clipped by 0 bases and J by 1 base; unmatched bases: 9. The CDR3 nucleotides are TGTGCCAGCAGCTTGGGAGGCGGGCAGGGGGCGTCCTACGAGCAGTACTTC. It specifies CASSLGGGQGASYEQYF.

V gene TRBV24-1 combines with J gene TRBJ1-2; 8 nucleotides agree with TRBD1. After removal of 6 bases from V and 8 bases from J, the junction contained 13 bases not matched to a gene. Germline-derived CDR1 and CDR2 are KGHDR and SFDVKD. There are 15 residues in the CDR3. As DNA, the CDR3 is TGTGCCACCAGTCAGACAGGGGATCATGCGCGGGGCTACACCTTC. As protein: CATSQTGDHARGYTF.